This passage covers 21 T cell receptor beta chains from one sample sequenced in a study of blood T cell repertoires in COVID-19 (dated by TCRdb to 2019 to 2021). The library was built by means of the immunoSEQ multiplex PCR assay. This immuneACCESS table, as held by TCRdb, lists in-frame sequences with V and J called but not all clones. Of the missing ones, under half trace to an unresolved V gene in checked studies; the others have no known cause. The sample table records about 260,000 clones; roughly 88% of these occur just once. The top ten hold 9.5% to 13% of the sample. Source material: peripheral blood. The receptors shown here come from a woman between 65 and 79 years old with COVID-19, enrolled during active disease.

The CDR3 sequence is CASSLTLSRGINYGYTF. The CDR3 DNA reads as TGCGCCAGCAGCTTGACCCTTAGTAGGGGGATTAACTATGGCTACACCTTC. The chain carries TRBV5-1 and TRBJ1-2; TRBD1 is a possible D gene (6 bases). Between the trimmed V and J ends, which lost 1 base and 1 base, there was a span of 17 bases. Germline CDR1 reads SGHRS; CDR2 reads YFSETQ. The CDR3 covers 17 residues.

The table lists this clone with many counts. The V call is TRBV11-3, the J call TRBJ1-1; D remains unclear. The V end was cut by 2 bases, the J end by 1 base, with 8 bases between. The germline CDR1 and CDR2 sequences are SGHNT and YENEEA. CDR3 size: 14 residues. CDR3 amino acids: CASSLLSENTEAFF. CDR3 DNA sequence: TGTGCCAGCAGCTTATTGTCAGAGAACACTGAAGCTTTCTTT. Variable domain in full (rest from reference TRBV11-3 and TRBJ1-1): EAGVVQSPRYKIIEKKQPVAFWCNPISGHNTLYWYLQNLGQGPELLIRYENEEAVDDSQLPKDRFSAERLKGVDSTLKIQPAELGDSAVYLCASSLLSENTEAFFGQGTRLTVV.

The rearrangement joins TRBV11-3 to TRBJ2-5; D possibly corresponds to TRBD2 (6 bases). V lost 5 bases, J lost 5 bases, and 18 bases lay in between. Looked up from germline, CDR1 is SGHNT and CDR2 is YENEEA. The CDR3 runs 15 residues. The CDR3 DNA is TGTGCCAGCAGCCCTTGGAGGGCGGCAGCCGAGACCCAGTACTTC. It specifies CASSPWRAAAETQYF. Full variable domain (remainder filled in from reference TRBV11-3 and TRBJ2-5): EAGVVQSPRYKIIEKKQPVAFWCNPISGHNTLYWYLQNLGQGPELLIRYENEEAVDDSQLPKDRFSAERLKGVDSTLKIQPAELGDSAVYLCASSPWRAAAETQYFGPGTRLLVL.

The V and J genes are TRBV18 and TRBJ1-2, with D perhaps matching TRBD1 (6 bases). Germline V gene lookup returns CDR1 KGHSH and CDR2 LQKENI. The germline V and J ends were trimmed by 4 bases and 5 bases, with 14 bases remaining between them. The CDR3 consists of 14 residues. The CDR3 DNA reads TGTGCCAGCTCACGTTCCAGGGGCGATTATGGCTACACCTTC. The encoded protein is CASSRSRGDYGYTF.

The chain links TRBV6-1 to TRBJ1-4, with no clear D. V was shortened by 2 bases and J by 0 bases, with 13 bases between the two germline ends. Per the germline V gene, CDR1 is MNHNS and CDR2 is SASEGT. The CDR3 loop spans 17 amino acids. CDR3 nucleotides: TGTGCCAGCAGTGAAAGACCGGGTGTTGCAACTAATGAAAAACTGTTTTTT. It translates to CASSERPGVATNEKLFF.

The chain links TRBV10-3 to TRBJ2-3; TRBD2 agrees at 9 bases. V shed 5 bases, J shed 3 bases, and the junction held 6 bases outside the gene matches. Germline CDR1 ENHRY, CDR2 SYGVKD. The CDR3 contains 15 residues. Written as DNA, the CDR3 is TGTGCCATCAGTTGGACTAGCGAGAAAACAGATACGCAGTATTTT. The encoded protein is CAISWTSEKTDTQYF.

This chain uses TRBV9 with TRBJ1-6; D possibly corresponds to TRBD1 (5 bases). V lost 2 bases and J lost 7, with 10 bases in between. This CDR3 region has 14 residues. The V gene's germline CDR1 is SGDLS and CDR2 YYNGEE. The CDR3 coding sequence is TGTGCCAGCAGCGTTAAGGGGAAGAATTCACCCCTCCACTTT. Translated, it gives CASSVKGKNSPLHF.

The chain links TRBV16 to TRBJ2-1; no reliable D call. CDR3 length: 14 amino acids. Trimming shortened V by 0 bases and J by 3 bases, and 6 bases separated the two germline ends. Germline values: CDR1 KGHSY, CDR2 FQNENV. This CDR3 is CASSQSASYNEQFF. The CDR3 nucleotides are TGTGCCAGCAGCCAATCGGCCAGCTACAATGAGCAGTTCTTC. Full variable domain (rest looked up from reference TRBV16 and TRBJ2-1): GEEVAQTPKHLVRGEGQKAKLYCAPIKGHSYVFWYQQVLKNEFKFLISFQNENVFDETGMPKERFSAKCLPNSPCSLEIQATKLEDSAVYFCASSQSASYNEQFFGPGTRLTVL.

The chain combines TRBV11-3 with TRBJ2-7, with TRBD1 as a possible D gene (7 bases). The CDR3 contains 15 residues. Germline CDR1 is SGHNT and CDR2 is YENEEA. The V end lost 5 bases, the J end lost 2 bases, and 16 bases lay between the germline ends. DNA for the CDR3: TGTGCCAGCAGCCTTGCAACAGGGGAGGCCTACGAGCAGTACTTC. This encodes CASSLATGEAYEQYF. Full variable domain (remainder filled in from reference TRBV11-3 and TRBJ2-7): EAGVVQSPRYKIIEKKQPVAFWCNPISGHNTLYWYLQNLGQGPELLIRYENEEAVDDSQLPKDRFSAERLKGVDSTLKIQPAELGDSAVYLCASSLATGEAYEQYFGPGTRLTVT.

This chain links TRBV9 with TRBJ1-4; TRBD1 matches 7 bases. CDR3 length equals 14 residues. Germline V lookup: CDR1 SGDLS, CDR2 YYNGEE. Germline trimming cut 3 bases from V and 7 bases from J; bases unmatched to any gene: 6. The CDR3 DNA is TGTGCCAGCAGCGCGGGACAGCCAGGTGAAAAACTGTTTTTT. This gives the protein CASSAGQPGEKLFF.

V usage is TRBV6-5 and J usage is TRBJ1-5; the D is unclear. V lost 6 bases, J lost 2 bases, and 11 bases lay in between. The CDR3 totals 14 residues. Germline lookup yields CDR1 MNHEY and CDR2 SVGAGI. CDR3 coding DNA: TGTGCCAGCAGAACATCTCACGGCAATCAGCCCCAGCATTTT. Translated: CASRTSHGNQPQHF.

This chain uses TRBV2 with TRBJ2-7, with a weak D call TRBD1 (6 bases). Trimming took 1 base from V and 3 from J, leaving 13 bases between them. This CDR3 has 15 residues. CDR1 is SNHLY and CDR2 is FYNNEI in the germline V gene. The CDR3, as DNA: TGTGCCAGCAGTGAAGAACAGGGAGCAATCTACGAGCAGTACTTC. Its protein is CASSEEQGAIYEQYF.

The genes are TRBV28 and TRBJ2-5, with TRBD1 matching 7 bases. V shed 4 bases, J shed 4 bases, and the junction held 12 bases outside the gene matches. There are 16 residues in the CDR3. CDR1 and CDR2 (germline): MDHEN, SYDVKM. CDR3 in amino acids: CASSSPQGLSVETQYF. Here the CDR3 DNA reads TGTGCCAGCAGTTCCCCACAGGGGCTTTCAGTAGAGACCCAGTACTTC.

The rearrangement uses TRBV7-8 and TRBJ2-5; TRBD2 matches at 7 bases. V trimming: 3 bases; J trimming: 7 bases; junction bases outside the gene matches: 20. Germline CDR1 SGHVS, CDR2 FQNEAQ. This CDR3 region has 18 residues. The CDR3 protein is CASSFGGAGPLLRSTQYF. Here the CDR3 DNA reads TGTGCCAGCAGCTTCGGTGGAGCGGGACCGCTCCTCAGGTCGACCCAGTACTTC.

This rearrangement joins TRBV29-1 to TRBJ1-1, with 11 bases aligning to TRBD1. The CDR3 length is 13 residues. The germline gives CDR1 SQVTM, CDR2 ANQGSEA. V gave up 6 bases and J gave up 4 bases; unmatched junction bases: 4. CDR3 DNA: TGCAGCGTAGGACAGGGGGCTTTCACTGAAGCTTTCTTT. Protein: CSVGQGAFTEAFF.

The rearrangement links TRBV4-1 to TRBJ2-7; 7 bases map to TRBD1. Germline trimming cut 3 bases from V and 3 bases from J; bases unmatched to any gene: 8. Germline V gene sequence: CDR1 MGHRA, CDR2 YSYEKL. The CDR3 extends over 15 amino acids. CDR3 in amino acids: CASSHLGQADYEQYF. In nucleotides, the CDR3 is TGCGCCAGCAGCCACTTAGGACAGGCTGACTACGAGCAGTACTTC.

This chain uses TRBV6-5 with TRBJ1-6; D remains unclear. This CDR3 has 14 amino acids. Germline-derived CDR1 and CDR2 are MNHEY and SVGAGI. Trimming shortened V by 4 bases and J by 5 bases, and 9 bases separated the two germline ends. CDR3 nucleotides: TGTGCCAGCAGTTCGGAGGTAGATAATTCACCCCTCCACTTT. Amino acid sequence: CASSSEVDNSPLHF.

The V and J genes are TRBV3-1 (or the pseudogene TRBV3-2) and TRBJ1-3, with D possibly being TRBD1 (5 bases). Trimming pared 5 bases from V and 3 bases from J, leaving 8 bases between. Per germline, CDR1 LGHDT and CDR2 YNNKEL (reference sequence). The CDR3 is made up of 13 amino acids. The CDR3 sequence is CASSGDSGNTIYF. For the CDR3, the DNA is TGTGCCAGCAGCGGAGACAGTGGAAACACCATATATTTT.

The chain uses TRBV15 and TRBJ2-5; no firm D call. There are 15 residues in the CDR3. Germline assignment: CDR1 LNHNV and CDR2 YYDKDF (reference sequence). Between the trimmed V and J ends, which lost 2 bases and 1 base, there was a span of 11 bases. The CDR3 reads CATSRSYDIQETQYF. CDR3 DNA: TGTGCCACCAGCAGATCCTATGACATCCAAGAGACCCAGTACTTC.

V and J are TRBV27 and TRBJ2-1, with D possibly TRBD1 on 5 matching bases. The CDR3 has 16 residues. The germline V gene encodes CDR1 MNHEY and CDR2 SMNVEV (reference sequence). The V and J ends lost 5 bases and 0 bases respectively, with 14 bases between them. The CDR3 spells CASSPTVTGSYNEQFF. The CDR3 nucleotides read TGTGCCAGCAGTCCCACCGTCACAGGCTCCTACAATGAGCAGTTCTTC.

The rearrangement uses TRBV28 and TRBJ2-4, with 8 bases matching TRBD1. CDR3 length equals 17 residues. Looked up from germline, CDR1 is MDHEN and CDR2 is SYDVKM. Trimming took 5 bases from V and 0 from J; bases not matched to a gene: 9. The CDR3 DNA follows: TGTGCCAGCAGTCTCAGGGGGCTCCGTTTAGCCAAAAACATTCAGTACTTC. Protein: CASSLRGLRLAKNIQYF.